A single sample is the source of the 28 T cell receptor beta chains below, sequenced in a study of blood T cell repertoires in COVID-19. Generated by immunoSEQ multiplex PCR, the TCRdb table keeps only in-frame clones and is missing some. The sample carries under 300,000 clones, roughly 85% recorded once. Material for sequencing was peripheral blood. These receptors all stem from a man in his thirties or forties who had recovered from COVID-19.

The chain recombines TRBV18 with TRBJ1-4; TRBD1 matches 7 bases. Germline trimming cut 2 bases from V and 2 bases from J; bases unmatched to any gene: 2. CDR1 and CDR2 (germline): KGHSH, LQKENI. This CDR3 is 15 amino acids long. The CDR3 sequence is CASSPEGATNEKLFF. CDR3 DNA sequence: TGTGCCAGCTCACCAGAGGGGGCTACTAATGAAAAACTGTTTTTT.

The V and J genes are TRBV28 and TRBJ1-4, with 9 bases fitting TRBD1. The germline CDR1 and CDR2 sequences are MDHEN and SYDVKM. The CDR3 loop spans 18 amino acids. Trimming cost V 5 bases and J 6 bases; bases outside gene matches: 16. CDR3 sequence reads: CASSPQPVHTGGDEKLFF. The CDR3 DNA is TGTGCCAGCAGTCCTCAACCCGTCCACACAGGGGGCGATGAAAAACTGTTTTTT.

This CDR3 is CASSRQAFSYNSPLHF. The CDR3 DNA follows: TGTGCCAGCAGTCGACAGGCCTTCTCCTATAATTCACCCCTCCACTTT. V gene TRBV7-9 combines with J gene TRBJ1-6, with D perhaps TRBD1 (6 bases). The germline V and J ends were trimmed by 6 bases and 0 bases, with 12 bases remaining between them. The CDR3 has 16 amino acids. Germline lookup yields CDR1 SEHNR and CDR2 FQNEAQ (reference sequence).

A single count supports this clone. The chain carries TRBV5-5 and TRBJ2-7, with 11 bases identical to TRBD1. The CDR3 is 16 residues long. V gave up 4 bases and J gave up 5 bases; unmatched junction bases: 11. Germline V gene sequence: CDR1 SGHKS, CDR2 YYEKEE (reference sequence). The CDR3 sequence: CASSLGGTGGLNEQYF. Written as DNA, the CDR3 is TGTGCCAGCAGCCTCGGGGGGACAGGGGGTTTAAACGAGCAGTACTTC.

The rearrangement joins TRBV29-1 to TRBJ1-1; no clear D. Looked up from germline, CDR1 is SQVTM and CDR2 is ANQGSEA. This CDR3 contains 13 residues. Deletions cut 4 bases from V and 5 bases from J, with 14 bases between. The chain's CDR3 is CSVVHPGGTEAFF. DNA for the CDR3: TGCAGCGTTGTTCACCCGGGAGGTACTGAAGCTTTCTTT.

The chain joins TRBV29-1 to TRBJ1-5; maybe TRBD1 (5 bases). CDR3 length equals 13 residues. V shed 6 bases and J shed 4 bases, with 13 bases lying between them. Germline assignment: CDR1 SQVTM and CDR2 ANQGSEA. CDR3 sequence reads: CSVGTVDNQPQHF. The CDR3 DNA reads TGCAGCGTGGGGACTGTCGATAATCAGCCCCAGCATTTT.

The chain links TRBV11-1 to TRBJ2-7; 8 bases are a match to TRBD1. The V and J ends lost 5 bases and 1 base, in that order; junction bases with no gene match: 7. Per the germline V gene, CDR1 is SGHAT and CDR2 is FQDESV (reference sequence). This CDR3 comprises 15 residues. CDR3 coding DNA: TGTGCCAGCAGCACTGACAGGGGAATGTCCTACGAGCAGTACTTC. It encodes CASSTDRGMSYEQYF.

The chain is built from TRBV18 and TRBJ2-1, with 11 positions matching TRBD1. Trimming took 3 bases from V and 7 from J; bases not matched to a gene: 14. The CDR3 spans 18 residues. Germline CDR1 and CDR2: KGHSH and LQKENI. DNA for the CDR3: TGTGCCAGCTCACCCGGGTTGGCAGGACAGGGGGCTTCAAATGAGCAGTTCTTC. It translates to CASSPGLAGQGASNEQFF.

The V call is TRBV20-1, the J call TRBJ2-1; 8 positions match TRBD1. V gave up 4 bases and J gave up 15 bases; unmatched junction bases: 8. This CDR3 comprises 11 residues. CDR1 and CDR2 (germline): DFQATT, SNEGSKA (reference sequence). The chain's CDR3 is CSATRQGRWFF. CDR3 nucleotides: TGCAGTGCTACGCGACAGGGGCGCTGGTTCTTC.

The chain uses TRBV3-1 (or the pseudogene TRBV3-2) and TRBJ1-3; a possible D gene is TRBD1 (5 bases). Trimming removed 2 bases at V and 4 bases at J, with 6 bases between. The CDR3 length is 13 residues. The germline V gene encodes CDR1 LGHDT and CDR2 YNNKEL (reference sequence). CDR3 sequence: CASSQRGGNTIYF. For the CDR3, the DNA is TGTGCCAGCAGCCAAAGGGGCGGAAACACCATATATTTT.

This clone was seen only once. This chain uses TRBV27 with TRBJ2-7; maybe TRBD1 (5 bases). The CDR3 runs 13 residues. The V and J ends lost 10 bases and 3 bases respectively, with 16 bases between them. Looked up from germline, CDR1 is MNHEY and CDR2 is SMNVEV (reference sequence). This chain's CDR3 is CATGSGILYEQYF. CDR3 DNA sequence: TGTGCCACCGGATCAGGGATCCTCTACGAGCAGTACTTC.

The rearrangement links TRBV7-2 to TRBJ2-7; 12 bases match TRBD2. The CDR3 has 15 residues. The ends lost 6 bases at V and 2 bases at J; junction bases unmatched: 5. The germline V gene encodes CDR1 SGHTA and CDR2 FQGNSA. CDR3 nucleotide sequence: TGTGCCAGCAGGCCACTAGCGGGGGGCACCTACGAGCAGTACTTC. It is translated as CASRPLAGGTYEQYF. Looking up the rest from reference TRBV7-2 and TRBJ2-7 gives the full variable domain: GAGVSQSPSNKVTEKGKDVELRCDPISGHTALYWYRQSLGQGLEFLIYFQGNSAPDKSGLPSDRFSAERTGGSVSTLTIQRTQQEDSAVYLCASRPLAGGTYEQYFGPGTRLTVT.

This clone occurred once. The V call is TRBV10-2, the J call TRBJ1-2; D possibly corresponds to TRBD1 (6 bases). The length of the CDR3 is 14 residues. Per the germline V gene, CDR1 is WSHSY and CDR2 is SAAADI. V was clipped by 0 bases and J by 4 bases, with 9 bases between them. CDR3 DNA sequence: TGCGCCAGCAGTGAGTCGCGGACAGCCTATGGCTACACCTTC. It yields the protein CASSESRTAYGYTF.

V gene TRBV14 combines with J gene TRBJ1-1; 7 bases are shared with TRBD1. V dropped 2 bases and J dropped 5; count of bases not matched to a gene: 2. This CDR3 spans 13 amino acids. CDR1 and CDR2 from the germline V gene are SGHDN and FVKESK. This CDR3 is CASSQRQGTEAFF. CDR3 DNA sequence: TGTGCCAGCAGCCAAAGACAGGGAACTGAAGCTTTCTTT.

Only one count was recorded for this clone. The genes are TRBV7-6 and TRBJ1-6, with D hard to call. Germline CDR1 SGHVS, CDR2 FNYEAQ. V was shortened by 4 bases and J by 6 bases, with 13 bases between the two germline ends. This CDR3 comprises 15 residues. As DNA, the CDR3 is TGTGCCAGCAGCTCGAGGGCCACCGTTAATTCACCCCTCCACTTT. Translated, it gives CASSSRATVNSPLHF.

This clone was recorded only once. This chain uses TRBV5-4 with TRBJ2-7; 10 bases line up with TRBD2. V was clipped by 2 bases and J by 2 bases; unmatched bases: 1. Germline V gives CDR1 SGHNT, CDR2 YYREEE (reference sequence). The CDR3 totals 14 residues. The CDR3 DNA is TGTGCCAGCAGCTTAGCGGGAGGGACCTACGAGCAGTACTTC. It encodes CASSLAGGTYEQYF. Using reference TRBV5-4 and TRBJ2-7 for the parts outside the CDR3, the full variable domain is ETGVTQSPTHLIKTRGQQVTLRCSSQSGHNTVSWYQQALGQGPQFIFQYYREEENGRGNFPPRFSGLQFPNYSSELNVNALELDDSALYLCASSLAGGTYEQYFGPGTRLTVT.

The genes are TRBV7-9 and TRBJ2-7; tentative D call: TRBD2 (6 bases). CDR3 length equals 13 residues. CDR1 and CDR2 from the germline V gene are SEHNR and FQNEAQ (reference sequence). V lost 4 bases and J lost 2, with 9 bases in between. CDR3: CASSSGGPYEQYF. CDR3 in DNA: TGTGCCAGCAGCTCCGGGGGTCCCTACGAGCAGTACTTC.

The chain has TRBV6-2 or TRBV6-3 and TRBJ1-3; TRBD1 matches 11 bases. Germline V gene sequence: CDR1 MNHEY, CDR2 SVGEGT. The V and J ends lost 6 bases and 7 bases, in that order; junction bases with no gene match: 11. The CDR3 totals 16 residues. The CDR3 DNA reads as TGTGCCAGCAGCCCTATACGGACAGGGGGCTTTAACACCATATATTTT. Amino acids: CASSPIRTGGFNTIYF.

The chain links TRBV5-6 to TRBJ2-1, with D unresolved. Germline CDR1 SGHDT, CDR2 YYEEEE. Trimming pared 0 bases from V and 6 bases from J, leaving 7 bases between. This CDR3 has 13 amino acids. The DNA of the CDR3 is TGTGCCAGCAGCTTGGAACAGTCCAATGAGCAGTTCTTC. Translating gives CASSLEQSNEQFF.

The V call is TRBV12-3 or TRBV12-4, the J call TRBJ1-6; no firm D call. This CDR3 has 11 residues. V lost 6 bases to trimming and J lost 8 bases, with 5 bases between them. The CDR3 nucleotides are TGTGCCAGCAGCCTATATTCACCCCTCCACTTT. Protein sequence: CASSLYSPLHF.

The chain is built from TRBV19 and TRBJ2-2; 14 bases align to TRBD2. The CDR3 totals 17 residues. Looked up from germline, CDR1 is LNHDA and CDR2 is SQIVND (reference sequence). The V gene end was trimmed by 5 bases and the J gene end by 4 bases; junction bases not matched to a gene: 6. The CDR3 sequence is CASSPGTSGGSTGELFF. The CDR3 bases are TGTGCCAGTAGTCCTGGGACTAGCGGGGGCTCCACCGGGGAGCTGTTTTTT.

The chain couples TRBV20-1 to TRBJ1-1; possible D gene TRBD1, 5 bases. Trimming cost V 3 bases and J 1 base, with 18 bases left between them. Germline-derived CDR1 and CDR2 are DFQATT and SNEGSKA (reference sequence). The length of the CDR3 is 16 residues. CDR3 protein: CSASASKGAPNTEAFF. For the CDR3, the DNA is TGCAGTGCTAGTGCGAGTAAAGGGGCGCCGAACACTGAAGCTTTCTTT.

This chain uses TRBV11-2 with TRBJ1-3, with unresolved D. This CDR3 comprises 16 residues. Germline assignment: CDR1 SGHAT and CDR2 FQNNGV. V was clipped by 0 bases and J by 3 bases, with 12 bases between them. The CDR3 bases are TGTGCCAGCAGCTTAGAATTTGCGGCGGTTGGAAACACCATATATTTT. This gives the protein CASSLEFAAVGNTIYF.

The V call is TRBV5-8, the J call TRBJ2-5; TRBD2 is a possible D gene (5 bases). Trimming took off 3 bases at V and 5 bases at J, with 11 bases between the two ends. CDR1 is SGHTS and CDR2 is YDEGEE in the germline V gene. This CDR3 has 13 residues. The CDR3 coding sequence is TGTGCCAGCAGCTCCGAAAGGAGGGAGACCCAGTACTTC. This encodes CASSSERRETQYF.

The rearrangement links TRBV2 to TRBJ1-1; the match to TRBD1 covers 9 bases. The CDR3 consists of 14 residues. Germline assignment: CDR1 SNHLY and CDR2 FYNNEI. V was clipped by 6 bases and J by 2 bases; unmatched bases: 4. This CDR3 is CASRGDRVNTEAFF. The CDR3 nucleotides read TGTGCCAGCAGGGGGGACAGGGTTAACACTGAAGCTTTCTTT.

This sequence joins TRBV7-2 and TRBJ1-3; 9 positions agree with TRBD1. The V gene's germline CDR1 is SGHTA and CDR2 FQGNSA. The trim removed 1 base at V and 0 bases at J, leaving 1 base unmatched. This CDR3 region has 16 residues. The CDR3 loop reads CASSLVGQGSGNTIYF. In DNA, the CDR3 is TGTGCCAGCAGCTTAGTGGGACAGGGCTCTGGAAACACCATATATTTT.

The table lists this clone with a few counts. This sequence joins TRBV3-1 (or the pseudogene TRBV3-2) and TRBJ2-2; 7 bases line up with TRBD2. Germline loops: CDR1 LGHDT, CDR2 YNNKEL (reference sequence). This CDR3 spans 16 amino acids. V was pared by 1 base and J by 6 bases, with 8 bases of the junction left unmatched. The CDR3 loop is CASSQAVGLVAGELFF. The CDR3 DNA is TGTGCCAGCAGCCAAGCTGTCGGACTAGTTGCCGGGGAGCTGTTTTTT.

This chain uses TRBV30 with TRBJ2-5; 7 bases match TRBD1. J was trimmed by 4 bases and V by 5 bases; bases with no gene match: 13. The CDR3 is made up of 15 amino acids. CDR1 is GTSNPN and CDR2 is SVGIG in the germline V gene (reference sequence). The DNA of the CDR3 is TGTGCCTGGGCACGGCAAACAGGGGCTAGAGAGACCCAGTACTTC. Its translation: CAWARQTGARETQYF.